A selection of T cell receptor beta chains follows, all from one sample in a study of shared clonotypes between healthy human individuals. Assay: immunoSEQ multiplex PCR; the TCRdb copy retains only in-frame clones and omits some. In the table there are approximately 1,000,000 clones, 70% to 80% of which are singletons. The sequencing sample was made of memory CD4+ T cells from PBMCs. All receptors derive from a man aged 18 to 30 in good health. Some clones in this sample may be carry-over from other donors' samples. CDR3s include the opening cysteine and the closing phenylalanine or tryptophan. Fields, in order: J gene, D gene, clone size, V gene, CDR3 DNA, CDR3 protein. A D gene is named only where the DNA matches it firmly. The size field is filled for only some rows; it gives once, few, many or a size class.

TRBJ1-2,TRBD1,-,TRBV10-3,TGTGCCACCCCCGGGACAGGGGGAGGTGGCTACACCTTC,CATPGTGGGGYTF
TRBJ2-2,-,-,TRBV28,TGTGCCAGCAGCCCATTCCTAGGGAAGGCAAACACCGGGGAGCTGTTTTTT,CASSPFLGKANTGELFF
TRBJ2-5,-,-,TRBV7-2,TGTGCCAGCAGCCAAGTTGGAGAGACCCAGTACTTC,CASSQVGETQYF
TRBJ2-3,TRBD2,-,TRBV11-3,TGTGCCAGCGAGTCTCGGGGGGCAGATACGCAGTATTTT,CASESRGADTQYF
TRBJ2-1,-,-,TRBV18,TGTGCCAGCTCACCAACGAGACAGGCAACCTACAATGAGCAGTTCTTC,CASSPTRQATYNEQFF
TRBJ2-1,TRBD2,-,TRBV6-5,TGTGCCAGCAGAGGGTGGACTAGCGGTAATGAGCAGTTCTTC,CASRGWTSGNEQFF
TRBJ2-1,TRBD2,few,TRBV29-1,TGCAGCGTCACCTCGGTTAGCGGGAGAAACGATGAGCAGTTCTTC,CSVTSVSGRNDEQFF
TRBJ2-1,TRBD2,few,TRBV7-2,TGTGCCAGCAGCTCCCGGGGGGTTAGCTCCTACAATGAGCAGTTCTTC,CASSSRGVSSYNEQFF
TRBJ2-6,-,-,TRBV6-5,TGTGCCAGCAGTTACACTTTGACCAGGGCCAACGTCCTGACTTTC,CASSYTLTRANVLTF
TRBJ1-4,-,-,TRBV7-2,TGTGCCAGCAGCCCCCGCGGGAGCGATAATGAAAAACTGTTTTTT,CASSPRGSDNEKLFF
TRBJ2-5,TRBD2,-,TRBV7-9,TGTGCCAGCAGCTTATGGCTAGCGGGGGAAGAGACCCAGTACTTC,CASSLWLAGEETQYF
TRBJ2-7,-,-,TRBV9,TGTGCCAGCAGCGTAGCTGGAAGCACCCTCTACGAGCAGTACTTC,CASSVAGSTLYEQYF
TRBJ2-1,-,-,TRBV15,TGTGCCACCAAGTCCAGGGAGCAAGTATCCTACAATGAGCAGTTCTTC,CATKSREQVSYNEQFF
TRBJ1-1,-,-,TRBV7-2,TGTGCCAGCAGCTCCAGTGCCCGATCCGCTGAAGCTTTCTTT,CASSSSARSAEAFF
TRBJ1-1,-,-,TRBV5-1,TGCGCCAGCAGCCCCGGGAACACTGAAGCTTTCTTT,CASSPGNTEAFF
TRBJ2-2,-,-,TRBV4-1,TGCGCCAGCACAGGGGGGAGGGCCCGGGAGCTGTTTTTT,CASTGGRARELFF
TRBJ1-2,TRBD1,-,TRBV2,TGTGCCAGCAGCGGGACAGGGAACTATGGCTACACCTTC,CASSGTGNYGYTF
TRBJ2-7,TRBD2,-,TRBV10-2,TGCGCCAGCAGTGAGTCGATGGCTAGCGGGAGATACGAGCAGTACTTC,CASSESMASGRYEQYF
TRBJ2-7,-,once,TRBV4-1,TGCGCCAGCAGCCACGGGGGCGAGCAGTACTTC,CASSHGGEQYF
TRBJ2-5,-,-,TRBV12-5,TGTGCTAGTGGTGGGGCGGGGATCGAGACCCAGTACTTC,CASGGAGIETQYF
TRBJ2-2,TRBD1,-,TRBV18,TGTGCCAGCTCACCGGACAGGGGATTGAACACCGGGGAGCTGTTTTTT,CASSPDRGLNTGELFF
TRBJ2-5,-,-,TRBV30,TGTGCCTGGAGTGTAACACACGCCGGGACCCAGTACTTC,CAWSVTHAGTQYF